This T cell receptor (beta chain) emerged from a study of cytomegalovirus exposure and HLA in healthy donors. Notes on this clone: Its antigen is undetermined.

The CDR3 extends over 15 amino acids. V trimming: 5 bases; J trimming: 4 bases; junction bases outside the gene matches: 5. CDR1 and CDR2 from the germline V gene are MDHEN and SYDVKM. Primers included in the PCR were 60 Vbeta and 13 Jbeta primers. Original processing notes: In a later analysis, around 12 million of approximately 80 million unique beta chains occurred in at least two donors. Only in-frame clones appear in the TCRdb table, and some are missing; sequencing was by immunoSEQ multiplex PCR. V, J and clone size are taken as reported in that table, and D and trimming were inferred from the DNA itself. In the table there are around 110,000 clones, 60% to 85% of which are singletons. Study-level points and caveats: Most TCR sequences were rare, but some public TCRs occurred in many donors. It was reportedly the case that the classifier diagnosed cytomegalovirus status with high specificity and sensitivity. A later analysis linked a missense DCLRE1C variant to TCR beta V- and J-gene trimming.

The chain is built from TRBV28 and TRBJ1-5; 10 bases are shared with TRBD1. The source of this sequence is a male donor in good health and CMV-seropositive. The specimen was PBMCs. In DNA, the CDR3 is TGTGCCAGCAGTCCTAGGACAGGGGGAAATCAGCCCCAGCATTTT. It translates to CASSPRTGGNQPQHF.